This paragraph covers one TCR beta chain sequence. The antigen remains unidentified. This CDR3 spans 11 amino acids. Germline-derived CDR1 and CDR2 are SGHRS and YFSETQ. The V gene lost 6 bases and the J gene lost 5 bases, with 5 bases spanning the gap. Stable Graves' hyperthyroidism meant no ophthalmopathy progression within 18 months. TCR beta CDR3 sequences were amplified from RNA transcripts. The study used the HTBI primer set for a first-round RT-PCR of the TCR CDR3. A single record per CDR3 protein comes from TCRdb applying MiXCR to the multiplex PCR reads. The repertoire holds about 350,000 distinct CDR3 sequences, with approximately 14% as singletons. This record belongs to a study of T cells in Graves' hyperthyroidism and ophthalmopathy. Study at large: Staff took peripheral blood when the initial diagnosis was made, before any treatment began.

Study-wide results and caveats: From stable hyperthyroidism, ophthalmopathy was set apart by a 13 V-J model. Most clonotypes expanded in the thyroid (above 0.001) were also present in blood.

The sequenced sample was blood. The origin of this receptor is a woman in her twenties or thirties with Graves' hyperthyroidism. J is TRBJ2-2 and V is TRBV5-1; D is uncertain. CDR3 sequence reads: CASMRTGELFF. The CDR3 DNA follows: TGCGCCAGCATGAGAACCGGGGAGCTGTTTTTT. Combining the CDR3 with reference TRBV5-1 and TRBJ2-2 gives the whole variable domain KAGVTQTPRYLIKTRGQQVTLSCSPISGHRSVSWYQQTPGQGLQFLFEYFSETQRNKGNFPGRFSGRQFSNSRSEMNVSTLELGDSALYLCASMRTGELFFGEGSRLTVL.